This TCR beta chain comes out of a study of T-cell reconstitution after alpha-beta-depleted transplantation in children listed by TCRdb under 2016. At the level of the whole study: T-cell immune reconstitution after TCRalphabeta/CD19-depleted allogeneic hematopoietic cell transplantation in children was quantitatively tracked in the study by means of TCR repertoire profiling.

Library creation used PCR. Sequencing instrument: Illumina HiSeq 2500. Molecular barcoding was employed in the preparation of TCR libraries, with unique molecular identifiers being used to normalize TCRbeta repertoire quantification. TCRdb reprocessed the public reads (quality trimming at Q25 with fastp, clone calling with MiXCR) and kept in-frame beta chains. Rows with one shared CDR3 protein collapse into an entry with the most common genes and DNA. A total of about 370,000 distinct CDR3 sequences appear in this sample, about 20% of them only once. Around 4% of the sample is held by the ten biggest clonotypes. V loses 3 bases, J loses 5 bases, and the germline ends lie 13 bases apart. From the cysteine up to the phenylalanine, the CDR3 has a length of 13 residues. The only DNA kept is the CDR3, 39 bases in frame from the first base. CDR1 and CDR2 (DFQATT, SNEGSKA) derive from the germline V gene (reference sequence).

Details on this clonotype: Its antigen is still unknown. Per-base qualities were not stored, and no clone one base away is much larger.

This receptor chain uses TRBV20-1 and TRBJ2-5; the D gene cannot be named for sure. The sequence was collected from a human donor who donated a stem cell graft to a child with acute myeloid leukemia. Source: PBMCs from the stem cell graft donor, taken from the stem cell graft. The sequence in DNA is TGCAGTGCTAGTACGGTTGCGATTGAGACCCAGTACTTC. The resulting protein is CSASTVAIETQYF.